The subject of this entry is one T cell receptor (beta chain). Its antigen remains unknown. V was clipped by 7 bases and J by 1 base, with 11 bases between them. This CDR3 is built from 14 residues. Germline lookup yields CDR1 SNHLY and CDR2 FYNNEI. Repertoires were generated with immunoSEQ multiplex PCR, while TCRdb's copy carries only in-frame clones and drops some. This sample has over 70,000 clones, with roughly 88% found just once. This record comes from a study of T cell responses to AZD1222 COVID-19 vaccine. Overall study findings and caveats: Baseline seropositives among AZD1222 recipients totaled only 5 to 7.

The clonotype originates from an adult in good health. The sequenced sample was peripheral blood, obtained on day 0 of AZD1222 vaccination. The chain links TRBV2 to TRBJ2-1, with D perhaps TRBD1 (5 bases). CDR3 region: CASTATDSYNEQFF. The CDR3 DNA sequence: TGTGCCAGCACCGCGACAGATTCCTACAATGAGCAGTTCTTC.